Sequencing of this T cell receptor beta chain was carried out in a study of blood T cell repertoires in COVID-19. For the study at large: Some COVID-19 samples were acute and others convalescent; all came from the United States, Italy and Spain.

Ages ranged from about 18 to 89 years, with residence in 24 US areas. Membership in each cohort depended on participant-reported clinical history. Germline trimming cut 10 bases from V and 0 bases from J; bases unmatched to any gene: 9. The V gene's germline CDR1 is ENHRY and CDR2 SYGVKD. This CDR3 is 15 amino acids long. This clone was seen only once. As handled by the study authors: For nucleated cells, counts were estimated from reference gene primer amplification. The repertoire was sequenced with immunoSEQ multiplex PCR; TCRdb's copy has only in-frame clones and lacks some. V and J calls and clone size are copied from that table; D and trimming were computed from the DNA. Altogether 250,000 to 300,000 clones are present, about nine tenths being singletons, with the ten largest covering 2.3%.

The chain couples TRBV10-3 to TRBJ2-3; 8 bases agree with TRBD2. The TCR was taken from a woman aged 40 to 50 with acute COVID-19. The specimen was PBMCs or T cells enriched from blood (not recorded which). The CDR3 DNA reads TGTGCCACCGGTCGGGCGGGAGGAAGCACAGATACGCAGTATTTT. Its translation is CATGRAGGSTDTQYF.